This TCR beta chain came from a study of blood T cell repertoires in COVID-19. Study as a whole: Whether acute or convalescent, the COVID-19 samples came from the United States, Italy and Spain.

Only in-frame clones appear in the TCRdb table, and some are missing; sequencing was by immunoSEQ multiplex PCR. The table has approximately 190,000 clones, roughly 86% seen once; the top ten hold 20% to 25%. The length of the CDR3 is 15 residues. Sequenced sample: PBMCs or T cells enriched from blood (not recorded which). The sequence derives from a woman aged 40 to 50 in a cohort exposed to, infected with or recovered from COVID-19 (not recorded which). The rearrangement uses TRBV21-1 and TRBJ2-1; TRBD1 is the table's D call and was not checked against the DNA. TRBV21-1 constitutes a pseudogene. The CDR3 bases are TGTGCCAGCAGCAAAGGGACAGGGTGTGGGAATGAGCAGTTCTTC. Its protein is CASSKGTGCGNEQFF.